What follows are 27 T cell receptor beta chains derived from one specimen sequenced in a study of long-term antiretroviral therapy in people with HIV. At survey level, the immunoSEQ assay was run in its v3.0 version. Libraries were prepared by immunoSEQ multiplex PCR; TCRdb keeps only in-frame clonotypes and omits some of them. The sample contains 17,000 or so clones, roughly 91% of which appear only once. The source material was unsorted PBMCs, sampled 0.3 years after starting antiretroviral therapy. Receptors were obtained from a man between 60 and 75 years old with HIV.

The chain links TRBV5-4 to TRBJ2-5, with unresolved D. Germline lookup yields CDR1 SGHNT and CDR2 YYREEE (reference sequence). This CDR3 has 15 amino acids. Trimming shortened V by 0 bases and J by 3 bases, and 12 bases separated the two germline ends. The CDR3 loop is CASSLVVVNEETQYF. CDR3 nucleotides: TGTGCCAGCAGCTTGGTGGTAGTAAACGAAGAGACCCAGTACTTC. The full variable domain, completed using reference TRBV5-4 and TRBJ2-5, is ETGVTQSPTHLIKTRGQQVTLRCSSQSGHNTVSWYQQALGQGPQFIFQYYREEENGRGNFPPRFSGLQFPNYSSELNVNALELDDSALYLCASSLVVVNEETQYFGPGTRLLVL.

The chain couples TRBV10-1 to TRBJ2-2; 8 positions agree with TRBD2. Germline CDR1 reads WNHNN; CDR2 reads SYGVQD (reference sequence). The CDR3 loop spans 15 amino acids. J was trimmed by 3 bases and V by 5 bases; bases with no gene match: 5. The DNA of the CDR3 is TGCGCCAGCAGTCTAAGCGGGGGTGACACCGGGGAGCTGTTTTTT. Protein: CASSLSGGDTGELFF.

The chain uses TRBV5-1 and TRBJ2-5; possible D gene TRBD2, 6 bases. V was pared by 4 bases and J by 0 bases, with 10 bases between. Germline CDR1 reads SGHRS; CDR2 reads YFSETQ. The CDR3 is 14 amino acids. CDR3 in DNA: TGCGCCAGCAGCGGGTGGGACTACCAAGAGACCCAGTACTTC. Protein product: CASSGWDYQETQYF. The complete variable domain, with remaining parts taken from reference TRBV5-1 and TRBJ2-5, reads KAGVTQTPRYLIKTRGQQVTLSCSPISGHRSVSWYQQTPGQGLQFLFEYFSETQRNKGNFPGRFSGRQFSNSRSEMNVSTLELGDSALYLCASSGWDYQETQYFGPGTRLLVL.

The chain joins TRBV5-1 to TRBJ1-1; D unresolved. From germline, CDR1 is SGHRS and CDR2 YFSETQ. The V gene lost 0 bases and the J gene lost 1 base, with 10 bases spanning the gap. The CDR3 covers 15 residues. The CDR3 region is CASSLVASENTEAFF. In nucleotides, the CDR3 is TGCGCCAGCAGCTTGGTAGCCAGCGAGAACACTGAAGCTTTCTTT. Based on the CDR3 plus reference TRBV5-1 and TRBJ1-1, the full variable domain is KAGVTQTPRYLIKTRGQQVTLSCSPISGHRSVSWYQQTPGQGLQFLFEYFSETQRNKGNFPGRFSGRQFSNSRSEMNVSTLELGDSALYLCASSLVASENTEAFFGQGTRLTVV.

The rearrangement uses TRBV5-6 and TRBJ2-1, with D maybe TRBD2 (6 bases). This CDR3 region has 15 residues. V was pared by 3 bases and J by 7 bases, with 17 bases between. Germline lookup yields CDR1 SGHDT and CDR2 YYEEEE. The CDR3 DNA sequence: TGTGCCAGCAGCTCCCGAGGCGGGACTTATAATGAGCAGTTCTTC. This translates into CASSSRGGTYNEQFF. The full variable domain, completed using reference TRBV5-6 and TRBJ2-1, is DAGVTQSPTHLIKTRGQQVTLRCSPKSGHDTVSWYQQALGQGPQFIFQYYEEEERQRGNFPDRFSGHQFPNYSSELNVNALLLGDSALYLCASSSRGGTYNEQFFGPGTRLTVL.

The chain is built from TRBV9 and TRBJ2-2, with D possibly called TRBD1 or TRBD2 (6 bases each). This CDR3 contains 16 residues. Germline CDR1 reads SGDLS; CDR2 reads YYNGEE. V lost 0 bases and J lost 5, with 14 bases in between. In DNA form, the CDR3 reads TGTGCCAGCAGCGTAGATGGGGGGCTCGGGACCGGGGAGCTGTTTTTT. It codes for CASSVDGGLGTGELFF.

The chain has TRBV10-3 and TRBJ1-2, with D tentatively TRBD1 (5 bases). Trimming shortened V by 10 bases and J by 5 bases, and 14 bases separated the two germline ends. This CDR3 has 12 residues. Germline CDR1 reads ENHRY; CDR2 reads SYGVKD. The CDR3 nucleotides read TGTGCCACGGGGCCCTCGGGGTATGGCTACACCTTC. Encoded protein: CATGPSGYGYTF.

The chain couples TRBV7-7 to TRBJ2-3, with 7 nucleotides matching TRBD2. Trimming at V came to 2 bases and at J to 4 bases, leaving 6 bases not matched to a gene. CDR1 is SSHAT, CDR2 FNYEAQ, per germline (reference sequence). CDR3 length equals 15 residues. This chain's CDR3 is CASSLTGLVSDTQYF. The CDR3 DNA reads TGTGCCAGCAGCTTAACAGGACTAGTTTCAGATACGCAGTATTTT.

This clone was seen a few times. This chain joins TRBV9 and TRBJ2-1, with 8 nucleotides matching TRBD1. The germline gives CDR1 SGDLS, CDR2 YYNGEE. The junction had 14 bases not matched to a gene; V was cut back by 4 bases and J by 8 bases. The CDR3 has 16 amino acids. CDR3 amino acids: CASSPGSSGGADEQFF. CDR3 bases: TGTGCCAGCAGCCCCGGAAGCTCAGGGGGCGCGGATGAGCAGTTCTTC.

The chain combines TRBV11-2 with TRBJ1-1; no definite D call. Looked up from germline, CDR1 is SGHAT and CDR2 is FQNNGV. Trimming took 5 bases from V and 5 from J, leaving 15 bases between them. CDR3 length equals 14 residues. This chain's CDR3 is CASSVSWGGTEAFF. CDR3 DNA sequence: TGTGCCAGCAGCGTTAGTTGGGGAGGGACTGAAGCTTTCTTT.

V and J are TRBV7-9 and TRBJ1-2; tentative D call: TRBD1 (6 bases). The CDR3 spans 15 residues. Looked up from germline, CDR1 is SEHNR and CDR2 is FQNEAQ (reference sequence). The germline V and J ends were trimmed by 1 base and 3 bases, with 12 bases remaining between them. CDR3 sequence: CASSLGGGQHYGYTF. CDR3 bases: TGTGCCAGCAGCTTAGGGGGGGGGCAACACTATGGCTACACCTTC.

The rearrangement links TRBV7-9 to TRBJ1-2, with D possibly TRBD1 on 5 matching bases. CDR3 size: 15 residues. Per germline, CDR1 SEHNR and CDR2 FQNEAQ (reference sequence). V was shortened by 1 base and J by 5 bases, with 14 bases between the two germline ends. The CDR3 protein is CASSLETVRLYGYTF. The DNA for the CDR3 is TGTGCCAGCAGCTTAGAGACAGTGAGGTTGTATGGCTACACCTTC. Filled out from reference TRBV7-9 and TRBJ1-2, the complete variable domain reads DTGVSQNPRHKITKRGQNVTFRCDPISEHNRLYWYRQTLGQGPEFLTYFQNEAQLEKSRLLSDRFSAERPKGSFSTLEIQRTEQGDSAMYLCASSLETVRLYGYTFGSGTRLTVV.

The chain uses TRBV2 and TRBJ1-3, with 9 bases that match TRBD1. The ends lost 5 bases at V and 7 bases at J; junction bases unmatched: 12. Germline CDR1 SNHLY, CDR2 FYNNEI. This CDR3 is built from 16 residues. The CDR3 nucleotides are TGTGCCAGCAGTCCATTCGGGACAGGGCTTGTGAACACCATATATTTT. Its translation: CASSPFGTGLVNTIYF. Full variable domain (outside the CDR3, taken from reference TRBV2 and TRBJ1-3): EPEVTQTPSHQVTQMGQEVILRCVPISNHLYFYWYRQILGQKVEFLVSFYNNEISEKSEIFDDQFSVERPDGSNFTLKIRSTKLEDSAMYFCASSPFGTGLVNTIYFGEGSWLTVV.

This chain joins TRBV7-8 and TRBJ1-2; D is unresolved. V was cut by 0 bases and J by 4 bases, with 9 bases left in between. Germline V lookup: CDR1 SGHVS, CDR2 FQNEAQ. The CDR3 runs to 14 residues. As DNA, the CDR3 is TGTGCCAGCAGCTTAGCGGAGGGCCTCTATGGCTACACCTTC. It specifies CASSLAEGLYGYTF.

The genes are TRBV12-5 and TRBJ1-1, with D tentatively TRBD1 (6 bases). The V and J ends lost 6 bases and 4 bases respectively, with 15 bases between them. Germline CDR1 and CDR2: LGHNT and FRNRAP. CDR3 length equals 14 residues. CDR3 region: CASGTGTLTTEAFF. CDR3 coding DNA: TGTGCTAGTGGAACAGGGACGCTAACCACTGAAGCTTTCTTT. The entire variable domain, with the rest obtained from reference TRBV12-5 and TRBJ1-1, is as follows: DARVTQTPRHKVTEMGQEVTMRCQPILGHNTVFWYRQTMMQGLELLAYFRNRAPLDDSGMPKDRFSAEMPDATLATLKIQPSEPRDSAVYFCASGTGTLTTEAFFGQGTRLTVV.

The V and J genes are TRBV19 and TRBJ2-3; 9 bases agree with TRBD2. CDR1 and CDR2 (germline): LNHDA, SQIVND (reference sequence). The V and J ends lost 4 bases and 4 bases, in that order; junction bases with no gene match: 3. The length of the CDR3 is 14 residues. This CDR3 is CASSTGLAADTQYF. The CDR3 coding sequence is TGTGCCAGTAGTACGGGACTAGCTGCAGATACGCAGTATTTT.

CDR3 nucleotides: TGTGCCAGCAGCGATTCGACAGGGCAGGGAACTGAAGCTTTCTTT. The encoded protein is CASSDSTGQGTEAFF. The chain combines TRBV9 with TRBJ1-1; 7 nucleotides align to TRBD1. CDR1 and CDR2 (germline): SGDLS, YYNGEE. Germline trimming cut 3 bases from V and 5 bases from J; bases unmatched to any gene: 10. The CDR3 sequence is 15 residues long.

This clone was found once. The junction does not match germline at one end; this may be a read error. The CDR3 DNA sequence: TGCAGTGCTGGAGAGTCTAGGGAACTGTTTTTT. Encoded protein: CSAGESRELFF. This rearrangement joins TRBV20-1 to TRBJ1-4; D is ambiguous. Germline V gene data show CDR1 as DFQATT and CDR2 as SNEGSKA (reference sequence). This CDR3 contains 11 residues.

The CDR3 loop is CASSLSGGTYEQYF. Here the CDR3 DNA reads TGTGCCAGCAGCTTATCTGGGGGTACCTACGAGCAGTACTTC. The V call is TRBV11-3, the J call TRBJ2-7; D may correspond to TRBD1 or TRBD2 (5 bases each). The CDR3 covers 14 residues. V was pared by 2 bases and J by 2 bases, with 10 bases between. CDR1 is SGHNT and CDR2 is YENEEA in the germline V gene. The full variable domain, in which reference TRBV11-3 and TRBJ2-7 provide the parts outside the CDR3, is EAGVVQSPRYKIIEKKQPVAFWCNPISGHNTLYWYLQNLGQGPELLIRYENEEAVDDSQLPKDRFSAERLKGVDSTLKIQPAELGDSAVYLCASSLSGGTYEQYFGPGTRLTVT.

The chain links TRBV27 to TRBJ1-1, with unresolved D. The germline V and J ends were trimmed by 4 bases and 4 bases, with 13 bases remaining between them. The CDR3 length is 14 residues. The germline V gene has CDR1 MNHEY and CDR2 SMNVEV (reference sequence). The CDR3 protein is CASSWLTGSTEAFF. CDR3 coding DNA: TGTGCCAGCAGTTGGCTGACGGGTAGCACTGAAGCTTTCTTT.

The CDR3 DNA reads TGTGCCAGCAGCCCCTACGTTTTTGGAAACACCATATATTTT. Residues: CASSPYVFGNTIYF. The V and J genes are TRBV7-9 and TRBJ1-3; D not resolved. Germline lookup yields CDR1 SEHNR and CDR2 FQNEAQ (reference sequence). The CDR3 extends over 14 amino acids. The ends were cut back, 5 bases at V and 3 bases at J, with 11 bases in the middle.

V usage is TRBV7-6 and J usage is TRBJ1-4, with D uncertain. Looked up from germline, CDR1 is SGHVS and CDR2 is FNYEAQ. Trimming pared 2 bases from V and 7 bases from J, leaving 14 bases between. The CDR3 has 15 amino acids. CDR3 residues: CASSLLSTASEKLFF. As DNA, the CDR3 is TGTGCCAGCAGCTTACTATCTACAGCTTCTGAAAAACTGTTTTTT.

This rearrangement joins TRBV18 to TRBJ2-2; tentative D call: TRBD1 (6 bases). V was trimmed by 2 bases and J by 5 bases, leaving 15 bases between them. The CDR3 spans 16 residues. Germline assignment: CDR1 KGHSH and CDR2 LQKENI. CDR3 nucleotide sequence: TGTGCCAGCTCACCATTCGAGGGGGATCGGACCGGGGAGCTGTTTTTT. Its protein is CASSPFEGDRTGELFF.

The CDR3 region is CASRRALAGGYTF. CDR3 coding DNA: TGTGCCAGCAGAAGGGCCTTGGCGGGAGGCTACACCTTC. J is TRBJ1-2 and V is TRBV6-5; D gene ambiguous. Germline loops: CDR1 MNHEY, CDR2 SVGAGI. The CDR3 extends over 13 amino acids. Trimming left V 6 bases short and J 8 bases short, with 16 bases between.

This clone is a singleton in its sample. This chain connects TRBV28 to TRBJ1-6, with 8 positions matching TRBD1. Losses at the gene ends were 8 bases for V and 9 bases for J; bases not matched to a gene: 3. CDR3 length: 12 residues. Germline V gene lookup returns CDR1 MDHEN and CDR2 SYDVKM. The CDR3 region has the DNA TGTGCCAGCCGTGACAGGGGTTCACCCCTCCACTTT. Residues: CASRDRGSPLHF.

The CDR3 DNA is TGTGCCAGTAGTAACCGACAGACTGAAGCTTTCTTT. Encoded protein: CASSNRQTEAFF. The rearrangement uses TRBV19 and TRBJ1-1; D possibly corresponds to TRBD1 (5 bases). In germline, CDR1 is LNHDA, CDR2 SQIVND (reference sequence). V lost 4 bases to trimming and J lost 5 bases, with 8 bases between them. This CDR3 is built from 12 residues.

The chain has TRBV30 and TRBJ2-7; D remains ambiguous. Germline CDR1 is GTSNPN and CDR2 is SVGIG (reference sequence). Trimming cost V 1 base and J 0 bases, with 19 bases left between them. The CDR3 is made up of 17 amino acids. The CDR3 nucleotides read TGTGCCTGGAGTGAATTGGTGGGAAGGGCCGGCTCCTACGAGCAGTACTTC. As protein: CAWSELVGRAGSYEQYF.